Listed below are T cell receptor beta chains from one sample, sequenced in a study of cytomegalovirus exposure and HLA in healthy donors. Sequencing used immunoSEQ multiplex PCR; TCRdb keeps in-frame clones, though not all of them. The sample consists of around 190,000 clones, almost 85% of them appearing once. Sequenced material: PBMCs. These receptor sequences come from a woman between 50 and 59 years old in good health and CMV-seronegative. Each CDR3 is given with its conserved first and last residue. Fields, in order: V gene, D gene, J gene, clone size, CDR3 protein, CDR3 DNA. The D gene is left open where the match is weak. The size of a clone is reported for some rows only, either as once, few or many, or as a class for expanded clones.

V: TRBV11-2; D: -; J: TRBJ1-2; size: few; CDR3: CASRTGNYGYTF; DNA: TGTGCCAGCCGGACGGGGAACTATGGCTACACCTTC
V: TRBV11-3; D: TRBD1; J: TRBJ2-7; size: few; CDR3: CASSGTGDYEQYF; DNA: TGTGCCAGCAGCGGGACAGGGGATTACGAGCAGTACTTC
V: TRBV9; D: TRBD2; J: TRBJ2-6; size: -; CDR3: CASSVGSGVSGANVLTF; DNA: TGTGCCAGCAGCGTAGGTAGCGGGGTCTCTGGGGCCAACGTCCTGACTTTC
V: TRBV30; D: -; J: TRBJ1-6; size: once; CDR3: CAWSSAGLHF; DNA: TGTGCCTGGAGTAGCGCTGGCCTCCACTTT
V: TRBV7-2; D: TRBD2; J: TRBJ2-1; size: -; CDR3: CASSPAGASYNEQFF; DNA: TGTGCCAGCAGCCCAGCGGGGGCCTCCTACAATGAGCAGTTCTTC
V: TRBV6-5; D: TRBD2; J: TRBJ2-7; size: -; CDR3: CASSPVRGAYEQYF; DNA: TGTGCCAGCAGCCCCGTGCGGGGGGCCTACGAGCAGTACTTC
V: TRBV2; D: -; J: TRBJ2-3; size: -; CDR3: CASSEGAMGTDTQYF; DNA: TGTGCCAGCAGTGAAGGGGCAATGGGCACAGATACGCAGTATTTT
V: TRBV5-1; D: TRBD2; J: TRBJ2-5; size: -; CDR3: CASSQGLAGASQTQYF; DNA: TGCGCCAGCAGCCAGGGACTAGCGGGGGCATCTCAGACCCAGTACTTC
V: TRBV18; D: -; J: TRBJ1-2; size: -; CDR3: CASSPGQGIDGYTF; DNA: TGTGCCAGCTCACCCGGGCAGGGGATTGATGGCTACACCTTC
V: TRBV28; D: -; J: TRBJ1-3; size: -; CDR3: CASSTRAGMRYGNTIYF; DNA: TGTGCCAGCAGTACCCGAGCGGGGATGAGGTATGGAAACACCATATATTTT
V: TRBV4-1; D: -; J: TRBJ2-7; size: -; CDR3: CASNQGGPGYEQYF; DNA: TGCGCCAGCAATCAGGGTGGGCCCGGCTACGAGCAGTACTTC
V: TRBV10-3; D: TRBD1; J: TRBJ1-1; size: -; CDR3: CAISVGQGGTEAFF; DNA: TGTGCCATCAGTGTCGGACAGGGAGGCACTGAAGCTTTCTTT
V: TRBV11-1; D: -; J: TRBJ2-7; size: once; CDR3: CASSLMRAASYEQYF; DNA: TGTGCCAGCAGCTTAATGCGGGCAGCGTCCTACGAGCAGTACTTC
V: TRBV6-5; D: TRBD1; J: TRBJ1-1; size: -; CDR3: CASSGGQGGTEAFF; DNA: TGTGCCAGCAGTGGCGGACAGGGAGGAACTGAAGCTTTCTTT
V: TRBV19; D: TRBD2; J: TRBJ2-7; size: -; CDR3: CASSTGLAGAEQYF; DNA: TGTGCCAGTAGTACCGGACTAGCGGGAGCCGAGCAGTACTTC
V: TRBV28; D: TRBD2; J: TRBJ2-1; size: -; CDR3: CASSRDPGGGYNEQFF; DNA: TGTGCCAGCAGTCGGGACCCGGGAGGGGGGTACAATGAGCAGTTCTTC
V: TRBV7-9; D: TRBD1; J: TRBJ2-7; size: -; CDR3: CASRYTGTAFSYEQYF; DNA: TGTGCCAGCAGATACACCGGGACAGCCTTCTCCTACGAGCAGTACTTC
V: TRBV11-2; D: -; J: TRBJ1-2; size: -; CDR3: CASSLGGGENYGYTF; DNA: TGTGCCAGCAGCTTAGGGGGAGGGGAAAACTATGGCTACACCTTC
V: TRBV19; D: -; J: TRBJ1-2; size: -; CDR3: CASRGTRSWGYTF; DNA: TGTGCCAGTAGGGGGACTCGATCCTGGGGCTACACCTTC